The present TCR beta chain was sequenced within a study of technical replicates of blood from a few donors. Per the germline V gene, CDR1 is SGHRS and CDR2 is YFSETQ. Trimming removed 2 bases at V and 2 bases at J, with 7 bases between. This CDR3 is 14 amino acids long. Only in-frame clones appear in the TCRdb table, and some are missing; sequencing was by immunoSEQ multiplex PCR. Of about 80,000 clones listed, just over 85% are singletons. V usage is TRBV5-1 and J usage is TRBJ1-4, with a weak D call TRBD1 (5 bases). The clonotype was recovered from a human donor in good health. Some clones in this sample may be carry-over from other donors' samples. Input material: PBMCs. CDR3 sequence reads: CASSFGGTNEKLFF. The DNA of the CDR3 is TGCGCCAGCAGCTTTGGGGGGACTAATGAAAAACTGTTTTTT.